This T cell receptor beta chain appears in the sequencing data of a study of tumor-infiltrating lymphocytes in localized non-small cell lung cancer. At the level of the study: The cohort mixed smokers and never-smokers, several histologies, and some post-neoadjuvant-chemotherapy samples.

There are 13 residues in the CDR3. Trimming shortened V by 4 bases and J by 4 bases, and 10 bases separated the two germline ends. Germline V gene lookup returns CDR1 SGHDN and CDR2 FVKESK. Overall study findings and caveats: Technical variation could not be separated from intratumor heterogeneity here.

Sequencing was performed with immunoSEQ multiplex PCR; in TCRdb, only in-frame clones are kept and a portion is missing. Of over 10,000 clones listed, approximately 80% are singletons. As for this clone: The antigen remains unidentified.

This chain links TRBV14 with TRBJ1-1; maybe TRBD1 (5 bases). The sample was uninvolved lung tissue not adjacent to the tumor. The clonotype comes from a human donor with non-small cell lung cancer. The CDR3: CASSLLRGTEAFF. In nucleotides, the CDR3 is TGTGCCAGCAGCCTCCTAAGGGGCACTGAAGCTTTCTTT.